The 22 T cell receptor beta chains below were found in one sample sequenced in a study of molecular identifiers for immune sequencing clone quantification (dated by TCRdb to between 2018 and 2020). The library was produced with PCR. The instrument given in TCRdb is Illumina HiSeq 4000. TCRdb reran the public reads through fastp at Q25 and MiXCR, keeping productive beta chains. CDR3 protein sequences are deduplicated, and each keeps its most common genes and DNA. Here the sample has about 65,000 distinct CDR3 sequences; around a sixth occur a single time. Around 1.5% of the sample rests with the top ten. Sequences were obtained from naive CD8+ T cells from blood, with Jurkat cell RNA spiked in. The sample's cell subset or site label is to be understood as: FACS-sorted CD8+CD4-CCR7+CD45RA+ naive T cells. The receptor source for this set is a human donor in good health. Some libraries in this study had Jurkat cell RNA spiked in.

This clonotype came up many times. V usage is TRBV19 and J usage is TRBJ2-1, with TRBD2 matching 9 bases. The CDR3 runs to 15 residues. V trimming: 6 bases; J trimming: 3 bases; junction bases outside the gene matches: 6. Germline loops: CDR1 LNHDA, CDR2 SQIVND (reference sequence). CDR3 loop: CASSNSGGLYNEQFF. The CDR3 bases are TGTGCCAGTAGCAATAGCGGGGGCCTCTACAATGAGCAGTTCTTC.

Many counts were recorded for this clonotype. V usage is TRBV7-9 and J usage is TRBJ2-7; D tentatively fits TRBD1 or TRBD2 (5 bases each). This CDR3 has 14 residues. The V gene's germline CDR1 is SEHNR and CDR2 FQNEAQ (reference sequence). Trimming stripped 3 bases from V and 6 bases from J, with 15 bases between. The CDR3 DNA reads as TGTGCCAGCAGCTTGGTAGGGGCGGGCTTCGAGCAGTACTTC. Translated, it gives CASSLVGAGFEQYF.

In DNA form, the CDR3 reads TGTGCCAGCAGCTTGGACGGAGATTTCGCAGATACGCAGTATTTT. It codes for CASSLDGDFADTQYF. This rearrangement joins TRBV7-9 to TRBJ2-3; D is ambiguous. The V end was cut by 3 bases, the J end by 4 bases, with 14 bases between. The CDR3 has 15 residues. Germline V gene data show CDR1 as SEHNR and CDR2 as FQNEAQ (reference sequence).

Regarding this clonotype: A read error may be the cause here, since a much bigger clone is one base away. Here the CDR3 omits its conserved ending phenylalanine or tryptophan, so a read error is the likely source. As DNA, the CDR3 is TGTGCCACCAGCAGAGGACAGGGAACTGAAGCTTTCTCT. Amino acid sequence: CATSRGQGTEAFS. The chain couples TRBV15 to TRBJ1-1; 7 bases fit TRBD1. V shed 1 base, J shed 5 bases, and the junction held 1 base outside the gene matches. The CDR3 has 13 residues. Looked up from germline, CDR1 is LNHNV and CDR2 is YYDKDF (reference sequence).

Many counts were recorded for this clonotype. The CDR3 region is CASSYNVGDDSYEQYF. CDR3 DNA sequence: TGTGCCAGCAGTTACAATGTCGGGGACGACTCCTACGAGCAGTACTTC. The chain couples TRBV6-2 or TRBV6-3 to TRBJ2-7, with D perhaps assigned TRBD1 or TRBD2 (5 bases each). The length of the CDR3 is 16 residues. Trimming stripped 2 bases from V and 0 bases from J, with 14 bases between. CDR1 is MNHEY and CDR2 is SVGEGT in the germline V gene.

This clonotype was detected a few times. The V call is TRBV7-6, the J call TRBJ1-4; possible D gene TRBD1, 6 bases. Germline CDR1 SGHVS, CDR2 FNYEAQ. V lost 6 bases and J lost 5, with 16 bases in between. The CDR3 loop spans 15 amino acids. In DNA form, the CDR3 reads TGTGCCAGCAGGTCTACAGGGAATTTGAATGAAAAACTGTTTTTT. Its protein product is CASRSTGNLNEKLFF.

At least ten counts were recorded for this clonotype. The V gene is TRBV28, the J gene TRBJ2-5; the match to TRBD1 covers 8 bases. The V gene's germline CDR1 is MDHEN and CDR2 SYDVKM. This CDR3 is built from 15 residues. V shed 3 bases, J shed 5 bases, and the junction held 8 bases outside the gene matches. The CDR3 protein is CASSLSLTGEETQYF. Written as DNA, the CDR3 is TGTGCCAGCAGTTTGTCCCTGACAGGGGAGGAGACCCAGTACTTC.

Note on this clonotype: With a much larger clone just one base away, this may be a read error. CDR3 nucleotide sequence: TGTGCCAGTAGTCCGGCGACTAGCTCCGCCTACGAGCAGTACTTC. Its translation: CASSPATSSAYEQYF. The chain couples TRBV19 to TRBJ2-7; 7 positions agree with TRBD2. Unmatched junction bases numbered 9, after V lost 5 bases and J lost 2 bases. The CDR3 has 15 amino acids. Germline CDR1 LNHDA, CDR2 SQIVND (reference sequence).

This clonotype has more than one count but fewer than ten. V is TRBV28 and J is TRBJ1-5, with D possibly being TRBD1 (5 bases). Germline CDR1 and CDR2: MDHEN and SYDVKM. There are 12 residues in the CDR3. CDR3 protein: CVIQAYNQPQHF. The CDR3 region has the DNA TGTGTCATACAGGCGTACAATCAGCCCCAGCATTTT.

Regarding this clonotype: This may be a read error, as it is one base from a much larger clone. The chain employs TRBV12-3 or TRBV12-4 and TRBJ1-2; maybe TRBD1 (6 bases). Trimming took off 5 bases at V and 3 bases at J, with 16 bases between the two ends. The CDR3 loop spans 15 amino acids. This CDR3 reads CASSLGTGSHYGYTF. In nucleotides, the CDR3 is TGTGCCAGCAGTCTCGGTACAGGGTCACACTATGGCTACACCTTC.

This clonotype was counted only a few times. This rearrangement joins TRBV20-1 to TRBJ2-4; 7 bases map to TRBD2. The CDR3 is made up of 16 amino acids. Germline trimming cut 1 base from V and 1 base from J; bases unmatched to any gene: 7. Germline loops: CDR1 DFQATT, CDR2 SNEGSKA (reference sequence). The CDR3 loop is CSARGGGTRAKNIQYF. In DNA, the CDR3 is TGCAGTGCTAGAGGGGGGGGTACCCGGGCCAAAAACATTCAGTACTTC.

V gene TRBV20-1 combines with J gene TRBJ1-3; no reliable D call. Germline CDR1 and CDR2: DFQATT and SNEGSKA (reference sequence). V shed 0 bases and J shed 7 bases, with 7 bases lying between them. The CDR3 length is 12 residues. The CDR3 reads CSARDLRNTIYF. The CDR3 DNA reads TGCAGTGCTAGAGATCTCAGGAACACCATATATTTT.

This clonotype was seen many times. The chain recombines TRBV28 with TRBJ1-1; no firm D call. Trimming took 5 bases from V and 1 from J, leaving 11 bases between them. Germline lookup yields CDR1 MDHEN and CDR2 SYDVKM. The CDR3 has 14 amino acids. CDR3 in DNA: TGTGCCAGCAGTCTCCTTCAGGAGAACACTGAAGCTTTCTTT. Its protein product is CASSLLQENTEAFF.

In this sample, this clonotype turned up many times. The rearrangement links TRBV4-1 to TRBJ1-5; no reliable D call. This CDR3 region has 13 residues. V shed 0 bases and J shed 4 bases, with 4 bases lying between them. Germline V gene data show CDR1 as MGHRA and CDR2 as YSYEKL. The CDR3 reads CASSQEQNQPQHF. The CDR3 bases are TGCGCCAGCAGCCAAGAACAAAATCAGCCCCAGCATTTT.

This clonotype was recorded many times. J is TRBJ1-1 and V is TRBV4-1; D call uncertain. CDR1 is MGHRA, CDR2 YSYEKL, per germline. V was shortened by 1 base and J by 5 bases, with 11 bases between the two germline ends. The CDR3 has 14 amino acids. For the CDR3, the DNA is TGCGCCAGCAGCCAAGCAGGAGGGTGGACTGAAGCTTTCTTT. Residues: CASSQAGGWTEAFF.

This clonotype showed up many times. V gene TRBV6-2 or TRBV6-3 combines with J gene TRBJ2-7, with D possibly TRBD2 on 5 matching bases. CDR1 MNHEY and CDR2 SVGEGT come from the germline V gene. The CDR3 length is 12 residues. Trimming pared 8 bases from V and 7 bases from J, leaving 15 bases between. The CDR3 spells CASGVGESEQYF. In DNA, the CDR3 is TGTGCCAGCGGAGTTGGGGAGTCGGAGCAGTACTTC.

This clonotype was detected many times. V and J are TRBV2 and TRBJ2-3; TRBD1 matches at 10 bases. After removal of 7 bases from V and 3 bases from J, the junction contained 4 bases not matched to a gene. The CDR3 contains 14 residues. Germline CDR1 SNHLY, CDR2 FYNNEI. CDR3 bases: TGTGCCAGCACGCCGGGACAGGGGACAGATACGCAGTATTTT. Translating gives CASTPGQGTDTQYF.

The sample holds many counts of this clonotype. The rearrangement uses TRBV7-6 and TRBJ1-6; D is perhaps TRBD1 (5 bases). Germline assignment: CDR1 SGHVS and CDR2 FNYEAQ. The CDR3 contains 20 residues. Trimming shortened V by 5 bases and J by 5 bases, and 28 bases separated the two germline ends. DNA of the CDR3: TGTGCCAGCAGCCCGTACCAAGGGCCATCGGCGGGGGGAAATAATTCACCCCTCCACTTT. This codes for CASSPYQGPSAGGNNSPLHF.

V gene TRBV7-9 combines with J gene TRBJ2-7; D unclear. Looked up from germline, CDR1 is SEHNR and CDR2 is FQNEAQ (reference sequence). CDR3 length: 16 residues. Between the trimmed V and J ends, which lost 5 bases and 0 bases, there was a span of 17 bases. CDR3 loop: CASSPARGLRSYEQYF. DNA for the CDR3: TGTGCCAGCAGCCCGGCCCGTGGGTTACGCTCCTACGAGCAGTACTTC.

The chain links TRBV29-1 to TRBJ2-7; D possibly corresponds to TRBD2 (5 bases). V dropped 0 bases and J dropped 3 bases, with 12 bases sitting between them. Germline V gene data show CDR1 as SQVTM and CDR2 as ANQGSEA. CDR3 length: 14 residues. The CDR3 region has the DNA TGCAGCGTTGAAGATCCGACGGGGATCTACGAGCAGTACTTC. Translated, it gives CSVEDPTGIYEQYF.

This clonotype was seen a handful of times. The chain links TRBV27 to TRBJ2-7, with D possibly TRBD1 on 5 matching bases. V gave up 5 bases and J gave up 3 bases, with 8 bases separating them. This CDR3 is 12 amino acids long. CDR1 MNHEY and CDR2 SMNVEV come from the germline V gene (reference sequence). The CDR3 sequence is CASSQGVYEQYF. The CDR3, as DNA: TGTGCCAGCAGTCAAGGGGTCTACGAGCAGTACTTC.

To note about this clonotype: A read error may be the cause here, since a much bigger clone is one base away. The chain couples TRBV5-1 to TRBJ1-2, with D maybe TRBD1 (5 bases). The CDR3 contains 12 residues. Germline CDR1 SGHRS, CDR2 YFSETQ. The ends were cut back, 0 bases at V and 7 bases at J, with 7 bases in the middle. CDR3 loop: CASSLGGTGYTF. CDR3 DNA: TGCGCCAGCAGCTTGGGGGGCACTGGCTACACCTTC.